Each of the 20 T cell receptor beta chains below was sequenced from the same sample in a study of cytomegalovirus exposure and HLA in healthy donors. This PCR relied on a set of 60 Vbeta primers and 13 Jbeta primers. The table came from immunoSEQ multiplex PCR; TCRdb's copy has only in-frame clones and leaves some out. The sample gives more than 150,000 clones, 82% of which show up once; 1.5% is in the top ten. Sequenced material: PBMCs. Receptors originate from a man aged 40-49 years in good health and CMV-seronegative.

CDR3 coding DNA: TGCGCCAGCAGCTTATGGTACGGGTCTAATGAAAAACTGTTTTTT. Residues: CASSLWYGSNEKLFF. This chain links TRBV5-1 with TRBJ1-4; the D is unclear. The V gene's germline CDR1 is SGHRS and CDR2 YFSETQ. The CDR3 has 15 residues. Trimming pared 2 bases from V and 3 bases from J, leaving 11 bases between.

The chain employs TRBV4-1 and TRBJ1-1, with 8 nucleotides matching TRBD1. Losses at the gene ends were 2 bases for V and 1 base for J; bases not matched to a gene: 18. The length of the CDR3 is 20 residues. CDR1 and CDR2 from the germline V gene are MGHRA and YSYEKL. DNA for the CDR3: TGCGCCAGCAGCCAATTAACCAACGGGCCGGACAGGGAATCGAACACTGAAGCTTTCTTT. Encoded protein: CASSQLTNGPDRESNTEAFF.

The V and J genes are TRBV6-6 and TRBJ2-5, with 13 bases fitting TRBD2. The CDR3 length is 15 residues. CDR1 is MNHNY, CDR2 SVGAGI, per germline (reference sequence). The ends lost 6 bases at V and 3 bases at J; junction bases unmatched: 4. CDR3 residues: CASRTSGGGKETQYF. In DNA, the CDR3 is TGTGCCAGCAGAACTAGCGGGGGGGGTAAAGAGACCCAGTACTTC.

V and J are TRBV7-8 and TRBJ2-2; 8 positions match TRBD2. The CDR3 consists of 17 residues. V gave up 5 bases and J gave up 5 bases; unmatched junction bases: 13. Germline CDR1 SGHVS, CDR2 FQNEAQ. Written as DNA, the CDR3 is TGTGCCAGCAGCCGGGGGGGGACCCAAAGTAGGACCGGGGAGCTGTTTTTT. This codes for CASSRGGTQSRTGELFF.

The CDR3 region has the DNA TGTGCCAGCAGTGAAGGGACTAGCGGGACTTACGAGCAGTACTTC. This sequence encodes CASSEGTSGTYEQYF. The V and J genes are TRBV6-1 and TRBJ2-7; 12 nucleotides agree with TRBD2. The trim removed 1 base at V and 4 bases at J, leaving 2 bases unmatched. The CDR3 length is 15 residues. Germline V lookup: CDR1 MNHNS, CDR2 SASEGT.

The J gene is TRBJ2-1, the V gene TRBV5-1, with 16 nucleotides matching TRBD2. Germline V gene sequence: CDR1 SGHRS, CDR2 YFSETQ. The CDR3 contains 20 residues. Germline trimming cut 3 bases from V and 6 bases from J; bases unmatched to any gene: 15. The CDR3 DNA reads TGCGCCAGCAGCTGGTCACAACCGGGACTAGCGGGGGGGCGACTCAATGAGCAGTTCTTC. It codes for CASSWSQPGLAGGRLNEQFF.

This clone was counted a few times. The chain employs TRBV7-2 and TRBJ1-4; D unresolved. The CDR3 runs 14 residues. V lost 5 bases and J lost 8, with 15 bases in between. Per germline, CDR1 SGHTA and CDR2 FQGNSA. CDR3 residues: CASSLRYQQEKLFF. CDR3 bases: TGTGCCAGCAGCCTCCGTTATCAACAGGAAAAACTGTTTTTT.

The CDR3 loop is CASSVTGGETEAFF. DNA of the CDR3: TGCGCCAGCAGCGTGACAGGGGGCGAAACTGAAGCTTTCTTT. J is TRBJ1-1 and V is TRBV5-1; the match to TRBD1 covers 10 bases. This CDR3 is 14 amino acids long. V lost 4 bases, J lost 5 bases, and 5 bases stayed unmatched. Germline V gene sequence: CDR1 SGHRS, CDR2 YFSETQ.

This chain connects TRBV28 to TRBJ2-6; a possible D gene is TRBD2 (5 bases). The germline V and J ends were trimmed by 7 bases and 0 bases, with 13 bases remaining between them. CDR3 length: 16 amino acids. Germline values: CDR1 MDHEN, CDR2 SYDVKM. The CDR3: CASNGPRGSGANVLTF. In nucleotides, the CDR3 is TGTGCCAGCAACGGCCCACGGGGCTCTGGGGCCAACGTCCTGACTTTC.

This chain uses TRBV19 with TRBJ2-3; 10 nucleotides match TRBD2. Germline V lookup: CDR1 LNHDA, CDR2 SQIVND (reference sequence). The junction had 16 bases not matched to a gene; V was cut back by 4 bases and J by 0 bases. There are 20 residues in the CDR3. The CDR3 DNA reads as TGTGCCAGTAGTAGAGACTCCGGAAAGCCGACTAGCGGGAGCACAGATACGCAGTATTTT. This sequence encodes CASSRDSGKPTSGSTDTQYF.

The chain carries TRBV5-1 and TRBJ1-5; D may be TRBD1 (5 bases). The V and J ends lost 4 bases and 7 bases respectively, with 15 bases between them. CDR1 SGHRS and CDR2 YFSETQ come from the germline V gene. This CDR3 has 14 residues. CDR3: CASSPQGADQPQHF. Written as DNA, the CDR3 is TGCGCCAGCAGCCCTCAGGGCGCGGACCAGCCCCAGCATTTT.

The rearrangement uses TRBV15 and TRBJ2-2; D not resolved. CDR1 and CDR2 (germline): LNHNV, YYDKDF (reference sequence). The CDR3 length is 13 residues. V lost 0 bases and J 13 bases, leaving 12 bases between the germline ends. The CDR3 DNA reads TGTGCCACCAGCAGAGATTACCTGAGTGGGCTGTTTTTT. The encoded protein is CATSRDYLSGLFF.

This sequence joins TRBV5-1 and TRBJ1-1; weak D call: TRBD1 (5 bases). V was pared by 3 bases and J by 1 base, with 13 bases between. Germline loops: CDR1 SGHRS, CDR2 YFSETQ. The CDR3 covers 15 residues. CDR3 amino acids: CASSSAGWENTEAFF. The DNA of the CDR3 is TGCGCCAGCAGCTCGGCAGGGTGGGAGAACACTGAAGCTTTCTTT.

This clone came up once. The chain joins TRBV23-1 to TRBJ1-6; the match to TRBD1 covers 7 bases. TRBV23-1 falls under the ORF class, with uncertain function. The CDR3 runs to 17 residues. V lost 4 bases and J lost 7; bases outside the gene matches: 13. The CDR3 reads CASSPPSRRQGNSPLHF. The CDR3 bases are TGCGCCAGCAGTCCCCCCTCCCGGCGACAGGGCAATTCACCCCTCCACTTT.

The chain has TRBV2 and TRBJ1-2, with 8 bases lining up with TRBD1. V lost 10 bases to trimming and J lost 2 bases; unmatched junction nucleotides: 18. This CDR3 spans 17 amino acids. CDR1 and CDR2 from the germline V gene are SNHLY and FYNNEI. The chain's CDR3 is CATYGQGHRYQNYGYTF. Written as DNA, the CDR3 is TGTGCCACCTACGGACAGGGCCACCGATACCAAAACTATGGCTACACCTTC. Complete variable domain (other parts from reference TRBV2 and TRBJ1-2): EPEVTQTPSHQVTQMGQEVILRCVPISNHLYFYWYRQILGQKVEFLVSFYNNEISEKSEIFDDQFSVERPDGSNFTLKIRSTKLEDSAMYFCATYGQGHRYQNYGYTFGSGTRLTVV.

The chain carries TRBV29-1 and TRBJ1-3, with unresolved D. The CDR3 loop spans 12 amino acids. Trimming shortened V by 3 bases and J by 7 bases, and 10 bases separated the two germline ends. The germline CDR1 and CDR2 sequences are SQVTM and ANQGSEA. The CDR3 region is CSVERERNTIYF. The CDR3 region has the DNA TGCAGCGTTGAGAGGGAACGGAACACCATATATTTT.

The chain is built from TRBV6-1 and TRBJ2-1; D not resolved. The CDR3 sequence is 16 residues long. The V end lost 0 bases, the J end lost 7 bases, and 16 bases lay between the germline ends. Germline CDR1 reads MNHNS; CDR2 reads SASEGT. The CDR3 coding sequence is TGTGCCAGCAGTGAAGCGCGTGTGAGGTACTTAAATGAGCAGTTCTTC. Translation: CASSEARVRYLNEQFF.

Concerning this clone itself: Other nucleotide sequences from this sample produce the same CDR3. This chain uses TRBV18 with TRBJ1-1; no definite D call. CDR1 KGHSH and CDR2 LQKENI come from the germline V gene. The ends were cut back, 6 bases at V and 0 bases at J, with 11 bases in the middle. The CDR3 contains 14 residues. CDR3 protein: CASSLRTVNTEAFF. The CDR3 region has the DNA TGTGCCAGCTCCCTACGAACAGTGAACACTGAAGCTTTCTTT.

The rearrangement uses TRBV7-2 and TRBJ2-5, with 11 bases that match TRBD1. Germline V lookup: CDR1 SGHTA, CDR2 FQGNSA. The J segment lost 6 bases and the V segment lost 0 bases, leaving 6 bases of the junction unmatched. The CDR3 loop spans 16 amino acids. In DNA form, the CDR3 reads TGTGCCAGCAGCTTAGCCACCGGGACAGGGGGGCAGACCCAGTACTTC. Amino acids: CASSLATGTGGQTQYF.

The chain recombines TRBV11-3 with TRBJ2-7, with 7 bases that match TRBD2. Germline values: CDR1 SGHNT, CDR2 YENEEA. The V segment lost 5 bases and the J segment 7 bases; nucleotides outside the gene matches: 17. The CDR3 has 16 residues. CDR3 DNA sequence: TGTGCCAGCAGCGTATGGGGAGGGACGGGCAGCCCGGAGCAGTACTTC. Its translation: CASSVWGGTGSPEQYF. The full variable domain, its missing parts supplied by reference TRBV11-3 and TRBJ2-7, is EAGVVQSPRYKIIEKKQPVAFWCNPISGHNTLYWYLQNLGQGPELLIRYENEEAVDDSQLPKDRFSAERLKGVDSTLKIQPAELGDSAVYLCASSVWGGTGSPEQYFGPGTRLTVT.